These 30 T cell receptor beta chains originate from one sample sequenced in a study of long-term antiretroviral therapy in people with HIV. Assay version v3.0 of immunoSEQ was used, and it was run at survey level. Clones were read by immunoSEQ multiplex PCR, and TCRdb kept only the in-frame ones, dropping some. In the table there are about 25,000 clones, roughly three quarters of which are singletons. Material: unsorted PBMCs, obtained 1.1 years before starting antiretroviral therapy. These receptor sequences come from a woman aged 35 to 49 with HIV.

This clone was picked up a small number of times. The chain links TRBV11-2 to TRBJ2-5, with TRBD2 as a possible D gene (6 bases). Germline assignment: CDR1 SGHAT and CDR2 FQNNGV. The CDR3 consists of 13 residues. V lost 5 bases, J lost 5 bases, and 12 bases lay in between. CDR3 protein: CASSPTSLETQYF. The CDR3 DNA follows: TGTGCCAGCAGCCCTACTAGCCTGGAGACCCAGTACTTC.

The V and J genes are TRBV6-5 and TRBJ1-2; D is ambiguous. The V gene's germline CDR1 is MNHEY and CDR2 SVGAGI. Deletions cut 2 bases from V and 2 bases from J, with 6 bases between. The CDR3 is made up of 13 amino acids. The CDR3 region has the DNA TGTGCCAGCAGTTACGTGGGAAACTATGGCTACACCTTC. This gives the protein CASSYVGNYGYTF.

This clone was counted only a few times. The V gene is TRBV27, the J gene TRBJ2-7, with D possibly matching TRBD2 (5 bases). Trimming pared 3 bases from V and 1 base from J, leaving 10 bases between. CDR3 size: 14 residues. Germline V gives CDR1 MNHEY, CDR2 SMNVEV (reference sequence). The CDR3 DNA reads TGTGCCAGCAGTTTTAGCGACGGATCCTACGAGCAGTACTTC. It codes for CASSFSDGSYEQYF.

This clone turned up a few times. CDR3 DNA sequence: TGTGCCAGCAGCTTGGTCCTGGGTGAAAAACTGTTTTTT. Encoded protein: CASSLVLGEKLFF. The chain uses TRBV5-4 and TRBJ1-4; D remains unclear. Germline assignment: CDR1 SGHNT and CDR2 YYREEE (reference sequence). Trimming pared 0 bases from V and 7 bases from J, leaving 7 bases between. CDR3 size: 13 residues.

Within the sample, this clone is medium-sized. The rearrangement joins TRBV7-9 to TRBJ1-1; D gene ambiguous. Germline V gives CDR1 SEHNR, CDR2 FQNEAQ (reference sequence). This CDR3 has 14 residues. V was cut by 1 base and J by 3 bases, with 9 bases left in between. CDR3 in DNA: TGTGCCAGCAGCTTAGTGATAGGCTACACTGAAGCTTTCTTT. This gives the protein CASSLVIGYTEAFF. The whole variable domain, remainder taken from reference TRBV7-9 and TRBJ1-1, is DTGVSQNPRHKITKRGQNVTFRCDPISEHNRLYWYRQTLGQGPEFLTYFQNEAQLEKSRLLSDRFSAERPKGSFSTLEIQRTEQGDSAMYLCASSLVIGYTEAFFGQGTRLTVV.

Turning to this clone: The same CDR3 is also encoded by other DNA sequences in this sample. DNA for the CDR3: TGTGCCAGCAGCTTGGGCGGGGGCTGGGAGACCCAGTACTTC. Its protein product is CASSLGGGWETQYF. The chain joins TRBV7-9 to TRBJ2-5, with D possibly matching TRBD2 (7 bases). The CDR3 extends over 14 amino acids. The germline V and J ends were trimmed by 3 bases and 5 bases, with 13 bases remaining between them. Germline CDR1 reads SEHNR; CDR2 reads FQNEAQ (reference sequence).

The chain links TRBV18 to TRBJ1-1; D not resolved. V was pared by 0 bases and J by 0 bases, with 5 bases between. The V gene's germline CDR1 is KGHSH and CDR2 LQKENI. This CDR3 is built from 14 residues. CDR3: CASSPPLMNTEAFF. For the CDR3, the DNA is TGTGCCAGCTCACCACCGCTGATGAACACTGAAGCTTTCTTT.

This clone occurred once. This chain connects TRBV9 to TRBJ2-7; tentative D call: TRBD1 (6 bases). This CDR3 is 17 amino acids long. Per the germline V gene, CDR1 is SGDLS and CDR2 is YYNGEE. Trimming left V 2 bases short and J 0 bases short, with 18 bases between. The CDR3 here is CASSVGPSGTYSYEQYF. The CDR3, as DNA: TGTGCCAGCAGCGTGGGCCCCTCCGGGACATACTCCTACGAGCAGTACTTC.

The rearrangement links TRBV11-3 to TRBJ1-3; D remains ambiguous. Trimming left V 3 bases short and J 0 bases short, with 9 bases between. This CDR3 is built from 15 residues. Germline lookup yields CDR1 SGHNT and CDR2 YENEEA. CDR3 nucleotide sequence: TGTGCCAGCAGCTTGGAAGGGAACTCTGGAAACACCATATATTTT. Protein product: CASSLEGNSGNTIYF.

The CDR3 protein is CASSEWGQQETQYF. Here the CDR3 DNA reads TGTGCCAGCAGTGAGTGGGGACAGCAAGAGACCCAGTACTTC. This chain links TRBV6-1 with TRBJ2-5, with TRBD1 matching 7 bases. Germline CDR1 is MNHNS and CDR2 is SASEGT. V was clipped by 3 bases and J by 2 bases; unmatched bases: 3. This CDR3 comprises 14 residues.

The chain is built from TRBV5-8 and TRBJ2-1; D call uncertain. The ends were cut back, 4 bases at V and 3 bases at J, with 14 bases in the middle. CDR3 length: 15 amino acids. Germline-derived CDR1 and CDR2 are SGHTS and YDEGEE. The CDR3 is CASSARLSYYNEQFF. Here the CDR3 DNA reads TGTGCCAGCAGCGCCCGTCTTTCTTACTACAATGAGCAGTTCTTC. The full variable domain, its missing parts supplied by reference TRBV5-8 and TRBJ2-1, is EAGVTQSPTHLIKTRGQQATLRCSPISGHTSVYWYQQALGLGLQFLLWYDEGEERNRGNFPPRFSGRQFPNYSSELNVNALELEDSALYLCASSARLSYYNEQFFGPGTRLTVL.

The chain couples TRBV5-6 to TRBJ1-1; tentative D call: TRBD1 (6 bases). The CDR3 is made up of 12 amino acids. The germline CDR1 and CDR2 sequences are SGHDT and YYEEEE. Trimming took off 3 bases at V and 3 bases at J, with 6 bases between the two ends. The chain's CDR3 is CASSSGDTEAFF. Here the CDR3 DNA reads TGTGCCAGCAGCTCAGGGGACACTGAAGCTTTCTTT.

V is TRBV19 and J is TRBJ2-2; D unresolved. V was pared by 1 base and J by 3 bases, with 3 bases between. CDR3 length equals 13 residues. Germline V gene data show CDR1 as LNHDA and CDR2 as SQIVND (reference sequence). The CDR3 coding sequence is TGTGCCAGTAGTATAGGGCACACCGGGGAGCTGTTTTTT. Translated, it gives CASSIGHTGELFF.

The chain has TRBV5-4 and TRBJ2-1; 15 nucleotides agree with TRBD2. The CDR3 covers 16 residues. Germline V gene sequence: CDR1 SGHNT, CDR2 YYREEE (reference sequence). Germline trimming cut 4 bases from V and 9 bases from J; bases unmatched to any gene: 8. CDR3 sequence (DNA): TGTGCCAGCAGCCTTGGACTAGCGGGAGGGTTTGGTGAGCAGTTCTTC. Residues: CASSLGLAGGFGEQFF.

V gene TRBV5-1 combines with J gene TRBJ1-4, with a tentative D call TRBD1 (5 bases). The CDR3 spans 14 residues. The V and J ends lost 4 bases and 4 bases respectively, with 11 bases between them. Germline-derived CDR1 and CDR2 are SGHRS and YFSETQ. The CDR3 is CASSLRDGNEKLFF. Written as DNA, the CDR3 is TGCGCCAGCAGCCTCCGGGACGGTAATGAAAAACTGTTTTTT.

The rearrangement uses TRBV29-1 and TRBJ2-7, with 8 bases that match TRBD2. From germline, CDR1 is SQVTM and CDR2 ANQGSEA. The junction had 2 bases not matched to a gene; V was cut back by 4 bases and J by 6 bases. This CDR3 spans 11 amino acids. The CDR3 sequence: CSVGGGIEQYF. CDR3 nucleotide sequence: TGCAGCGTTGGCGGGGGGATCGAGCAGTACTTC.

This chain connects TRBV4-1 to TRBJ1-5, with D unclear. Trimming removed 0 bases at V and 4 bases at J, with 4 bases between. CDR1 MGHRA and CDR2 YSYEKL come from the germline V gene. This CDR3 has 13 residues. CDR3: CASSQEVNQPQHF. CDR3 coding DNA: TGCGCCAGCAGCCAAGAGGTTAATCAGCCCCAGCATTTT.

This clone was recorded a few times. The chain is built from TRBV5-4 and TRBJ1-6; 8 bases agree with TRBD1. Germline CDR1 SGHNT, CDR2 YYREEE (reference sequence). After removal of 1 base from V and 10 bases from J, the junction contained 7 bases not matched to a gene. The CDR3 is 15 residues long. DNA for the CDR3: TGTGCCAGCAGCTTGCAAGGACAGGGAGGGTCACCCCTCCACTTT. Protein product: CASSLQGQGGSPLHF.

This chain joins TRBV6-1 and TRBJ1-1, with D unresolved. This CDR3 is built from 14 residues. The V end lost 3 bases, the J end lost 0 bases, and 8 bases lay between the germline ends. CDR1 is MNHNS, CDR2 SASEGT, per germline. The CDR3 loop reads CASSDGAMNTEAFF. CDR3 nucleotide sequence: TGTGCCAGCAGTGATGGAGCGATGAACACTGAAGCTTTCTTT.

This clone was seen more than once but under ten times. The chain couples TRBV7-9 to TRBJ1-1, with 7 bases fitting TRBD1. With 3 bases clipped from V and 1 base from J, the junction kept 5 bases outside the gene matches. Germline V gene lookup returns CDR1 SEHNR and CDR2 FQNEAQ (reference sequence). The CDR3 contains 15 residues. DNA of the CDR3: TGTGCCAGCAGCTTGTATACAGGGGCGAACACTGAAGCTTTCTTT. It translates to CASSLYTGANTEAFF. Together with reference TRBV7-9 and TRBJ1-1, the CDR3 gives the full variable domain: DTGVSQNPRHKITKRGQNVTFRCDPISEHNRLYWYRQTLGQGPEFLTYFQNEAQLEKSRLLSDRFSAERPKGSFSTLEIQRTEQGDSAMYLCASSLYTGANTEAFFGQGTRLTVV.

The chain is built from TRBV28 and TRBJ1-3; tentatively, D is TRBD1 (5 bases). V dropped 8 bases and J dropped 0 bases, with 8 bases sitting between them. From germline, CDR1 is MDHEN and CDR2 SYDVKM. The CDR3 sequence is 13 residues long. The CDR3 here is CASGDGSGNTIYF. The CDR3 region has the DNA TGTGCCAGCGGGGACGGCTCTGGAAACACCATATATTTT.

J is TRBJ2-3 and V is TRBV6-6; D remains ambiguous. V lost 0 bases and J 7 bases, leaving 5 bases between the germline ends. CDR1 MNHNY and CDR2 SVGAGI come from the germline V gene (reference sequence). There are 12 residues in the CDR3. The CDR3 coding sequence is TGTGCCAGCAGTTACTCGTTTCATACGCAGTATTTT. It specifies CASSYSFHTQYF.

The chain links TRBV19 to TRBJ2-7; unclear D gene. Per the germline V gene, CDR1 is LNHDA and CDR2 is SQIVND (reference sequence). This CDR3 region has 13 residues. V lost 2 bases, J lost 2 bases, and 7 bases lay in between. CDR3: CASSITHPYEQYF. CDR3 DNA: TGTGCCAGTAGTATAACTCACCCCTACGAGCAGTACTTC.

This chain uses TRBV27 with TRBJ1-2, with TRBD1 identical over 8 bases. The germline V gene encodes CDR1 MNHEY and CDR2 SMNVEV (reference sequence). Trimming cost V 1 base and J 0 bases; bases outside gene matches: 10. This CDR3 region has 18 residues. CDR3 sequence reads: CASSLYPARGPANYGYTF. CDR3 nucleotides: TGTGCCAGCAGTTTATACCCCGCCAGGGGGCCGGCTAACTATGGCTACACCTTC.

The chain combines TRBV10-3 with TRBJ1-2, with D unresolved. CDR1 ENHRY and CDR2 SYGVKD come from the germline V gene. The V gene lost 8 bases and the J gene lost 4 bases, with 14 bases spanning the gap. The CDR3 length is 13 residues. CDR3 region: CAIRPAFRYGYTF. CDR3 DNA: TGTGCCATCCGTCCAGCTTTCCGCTATGGCTACACCTTC.

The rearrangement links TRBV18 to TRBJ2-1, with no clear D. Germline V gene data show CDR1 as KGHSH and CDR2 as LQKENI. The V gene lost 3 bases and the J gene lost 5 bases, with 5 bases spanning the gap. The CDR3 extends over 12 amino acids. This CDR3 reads CASSPVHNEQFF. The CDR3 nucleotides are TGTGCCAGCTCACCGGTCCACAATGAGCAGTTCTTC. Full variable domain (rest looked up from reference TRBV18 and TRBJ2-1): NAGVMQNPRHLVRRRGQEARLRCSPMKGHSHVYWYRQLPEEGLKFMVYLQKENIIDESGMPKERFSAEFPKEGPSILRIQQVVRGDSAAYFCASSPVHNEQFFGPGTRLTVL.

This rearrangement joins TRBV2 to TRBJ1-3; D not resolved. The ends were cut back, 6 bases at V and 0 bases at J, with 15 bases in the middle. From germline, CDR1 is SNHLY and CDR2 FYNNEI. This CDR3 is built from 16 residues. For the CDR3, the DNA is TGTGCCAGCAGGGAAACCGGATCCACCTCTGGAAACACCATATATTTT. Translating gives CASRETGSTSGNTIYF. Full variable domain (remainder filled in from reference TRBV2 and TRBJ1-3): EPEVTQTPSHQVTQMGQEVILRCVPISNHLYFYWYRQILGQKVEFLVSFYNNEISEKSEIFDDQFSVERPDGSNFTLKIRSTKLEDSAMYFCASRETGSTSGNTIYFGEGSWLTVV.

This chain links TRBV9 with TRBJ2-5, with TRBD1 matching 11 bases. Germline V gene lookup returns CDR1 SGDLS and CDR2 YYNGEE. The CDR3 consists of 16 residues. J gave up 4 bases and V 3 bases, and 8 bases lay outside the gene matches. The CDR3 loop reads CASSGGQGAQRETQYF. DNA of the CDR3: TGTGCCAGCAGCGGAGGACAGGGGGCCCAGAGAGAGACCCAGTACTTC.

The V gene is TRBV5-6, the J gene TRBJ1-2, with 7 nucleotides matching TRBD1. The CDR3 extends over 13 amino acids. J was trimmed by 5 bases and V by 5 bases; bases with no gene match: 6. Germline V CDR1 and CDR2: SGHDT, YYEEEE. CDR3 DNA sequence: TGTGCCAGCAGTTTCGGGACAGAGTATGGCTACACCTTC. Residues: CASSFGTEYGYTF.

The CDR3 DNA follows: TGCGCCAGCAGTCTCGGCAAGGCTAACTATGGCTACACCTTC. It encodes CASSLGKANYGYTF. The chain has TRBV5-1 and TRBJ1-2, with D unresolved. This CDR3 spans 14 amino acids. Germline CDR1 reads SGHRS; CDR2 reads YFSETQ. Deletions cut 5 bases from V and 0 bases from J, with 11 bases between.